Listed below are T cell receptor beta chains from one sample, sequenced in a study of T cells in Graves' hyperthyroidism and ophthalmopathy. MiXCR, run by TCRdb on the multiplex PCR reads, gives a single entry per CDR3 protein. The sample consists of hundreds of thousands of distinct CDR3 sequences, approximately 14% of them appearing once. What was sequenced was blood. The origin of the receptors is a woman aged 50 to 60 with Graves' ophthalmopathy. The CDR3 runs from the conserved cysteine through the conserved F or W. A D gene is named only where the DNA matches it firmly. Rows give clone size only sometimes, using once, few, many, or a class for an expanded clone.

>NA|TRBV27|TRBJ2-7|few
TGTGCCAGCAGTTTATCAAGTCCAGATAACCGCGCCCAGGGTCCCTACGAGCAGTACTTC
CASSLSSPDNRAQGPYEQYF
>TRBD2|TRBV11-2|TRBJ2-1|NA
TGTGCCAGCAGCTTAGTGGGCCTAGCGGGAGGTAATGAGCAGTTCTTC
CASSLVGLAGGNEQFF
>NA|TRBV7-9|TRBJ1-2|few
TGTGCCAGCAGCCACGATTGGGGACGCGGCTACACCTTC
CASSHDWGRGYTF
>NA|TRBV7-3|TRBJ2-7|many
TGTGCCAGCAGCTTGACAGAGTCCCACGAGCAGTACTTC
CASSLTESHEQYF
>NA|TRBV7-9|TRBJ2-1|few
TGTGCCAGCAGCTCAAAAACGGTAGGGAATGGGCAGTTCTTC
CASSSKTVGNGQFF
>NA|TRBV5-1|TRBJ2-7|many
TGCGCCAGCAGGCCCGGGGCAGGGCTCTCCTACGAGCAGTACTTC
CASRPGAGLSYEQYF
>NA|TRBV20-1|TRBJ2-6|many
TGCAGTGCTAAGCCTGGGGCCAACGTCCTGACTTTC
CSAKPGANVLTF
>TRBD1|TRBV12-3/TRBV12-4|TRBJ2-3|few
TGTGCCAGCGGGGACAGTCCTAGCACAGATACGCAGTATTTT
CASGDSPSTDTQYF
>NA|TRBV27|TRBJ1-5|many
TGTGCCAGCAGTTTAAAATCCTTAGGGTCAGGCAATCAGCCCCAGCATTTT
CASSLKSLGSGNQPQHF
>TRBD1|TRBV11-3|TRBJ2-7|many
TGTGCCAGCAACCTACCGGGACAGGGCTACTACGAGCAGTACTTC
CASNLPGQGYYEQYF
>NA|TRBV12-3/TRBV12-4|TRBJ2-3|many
TGTGCCAGCAGTTTAGGGGTGAGGGGCACAGATACGCAGTATTTT
CASSLGVRGTDTQYF
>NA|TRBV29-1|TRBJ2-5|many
TGCAGCGTTGAAGCGTATCAGGGAGTTCAAGAGACCCAGTACTTC
CSVEAYQGVQETQYF
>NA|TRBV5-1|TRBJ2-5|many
TGCGCCAGCAGCACGACAGTAAAGGAGGCCCAGTACTTC
CASSTTVKEAQYF
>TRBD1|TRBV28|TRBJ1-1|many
TGTGCCAGCAGCGCCCAGGGGGCAGAAACTGAAGCTTTCTTT
CASSAQGAETEAFF
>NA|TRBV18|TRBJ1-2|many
TGTGCCAGCTCACCACCGGGATCCAGTTATGGCTACACCTTC
CASSPPGSSYGYTF
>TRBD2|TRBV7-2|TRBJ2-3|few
TGTGCCAGCAGCTTAGGTTATACTAGCGGGAGAGTAGATACGCAGTATTTT
CASSLGYTSGRVDTQYF
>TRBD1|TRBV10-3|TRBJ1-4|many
TGTGCCATCAGTAGAACCGGGACAGCAGAAAAACTGTTTTTT
CAISRTGTAEKLFF
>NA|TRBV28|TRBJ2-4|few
TGTGCCAGCAGTTTTACAGGGATAGCCAAAAACATTCAGTACTTC
CASSFTGIAKNIQYF
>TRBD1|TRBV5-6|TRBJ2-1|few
TGTGCCAGCAGCTCGCTGGACAGGGGGACTTACAATGAGCAGTTCTTC
CASSSLDRGTYNEQFF
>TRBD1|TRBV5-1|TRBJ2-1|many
TGCGCCAGCAGCTCCACACCGGGACAGGGGGCGGGGAATGAGCAGTTCTTC
CASSSTPGQGAGNEQFF
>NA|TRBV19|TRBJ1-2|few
TGTGCCAGTAGTATATACCTCGATAGTAACTATGGCTACACCTTC
CASSIYLDSNYGYTF
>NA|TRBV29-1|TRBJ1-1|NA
TGCAGCGTTGAACCACTATTAACAGGGAATGGGCCTGAAGCTTTCTTT
CSVEPLLTGNGPEAFF
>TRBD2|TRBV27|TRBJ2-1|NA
TGTGCCAGCAGAAGCCAGCGGGAGAGCTCCTACAATGAGCAGTTCTTC
CASRSQRESSYNEQFF
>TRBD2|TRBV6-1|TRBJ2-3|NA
TGTGCCAGCAGTGGACTAGCAGCGGATACGCAGTATTTT
CASSGLAADTQYF
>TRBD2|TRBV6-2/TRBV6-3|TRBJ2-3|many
TGTGCCAGCAGTTACGTGCGGGAGGACACAGATACGCAGTATTTT
CASSYVREDTDTQYF
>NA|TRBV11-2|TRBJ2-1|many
TGTGCCAGCAGCTTATTAACGGGCCTCTACTACAATGAGCAGTTCTTC
CASSLLTGLYYNEQFF
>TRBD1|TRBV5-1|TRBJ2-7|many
TGCGCCAGCAGCCGGGGACAGCGATACTACGAGCAGTACTTC
CASSRGQRYYEQYF
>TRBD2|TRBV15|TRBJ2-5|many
TGTGCCACCAGCAGAGCTTCGGCGGGAGCACAAGAGACCCAGTACTTC
CATSRASAGAQETQYF
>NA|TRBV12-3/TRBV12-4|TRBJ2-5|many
TGTGCCAGCAGTTTACTCCAGGGGAGGGAAGAGACCCAGTACTTC
CASSLLQGREETQYF